These 21 T cell receptor beta chains originate from one sample sequenced in a study of human thymus T cells. Generated by immunoSEQ multiplex PCR, the TCRdb table keeps only in-frame clones and is missing some. This sample has 55,000 to 70,000 clones, with approximately 95% found just once. Material for sequencing was blood. The receptors were sampled from a boy under two years old with a congenital heart defect but otherwise immunologically healthy.

V gene TRBV25-1 combines with J gene TRBJ1-1, with 7 bases aligning to TRBD1. Germline V gene sequence: CDR1 MGHDK, CDR2 SYGVNS. The CDR3 runs 13 residues. The ends lost 7 bases at V and 6 bases at J; junction bases unmatched: 8. CDR3 nucleotide sequence: TGTGCCAGCACCAAGGGGGCAATATCTGAAGCTTTCTTT. Encoded protein: CASTKGAISEAFF.

V and J are TRBV19 and TRBJ1-3, with a weak D call TRBD1 (6 bases). This CDR3 has 18 residues. V lost 6 bases to trimming and J lost 0 bases, with 21 bases between them. CDR1 and CDR2 (germline): LNHDA, SQIVND (reference sequence). CDR3 region: CASSLVYPDSFSGNTIYF. The CDR3 DNA reads TGTGCCAGTAGCCTAGTATACCCGGACAGTTTCTCTGGAAACACCATATATTTT.

The chain recombines TRBV18 with TRBJ2-1; maybe TRBD2 (5 bases). CDR1 is KGHSH and CDR2 is LQKENI in the germline V gene. The CDR3 runs 19 residues. V shed 2 bases and J shed 6 bases, with 26 bases lying between them. The CDR3 loop reads CASSPRVGSAYIPGNEQFF. In DNA form, the CDR3 reads TGTGCCAGCTCACCAAGAGTGGGTAGCGCATACATACCGGGCAATGAGCAGTTCTTC.

This rearrangement joins TRBV10-1 to TRBJ2-2; D is undetermined. From germline, CDR1 is WNHNN and CDR2 SYGVQD (reference sequence). V was trimmed by 2 bases and J by 4 bases, leaving 8 bases between them. The CDR3 is made up of 14 amino acids. The CDR3 DNA sequence: TGCGCCAGCAGTGAGAGGGTCGGCACCGGGGAGCTGTTTTTT. Translated, it gives CASSERVGTGELFF.

The chain combines TRBV5-1 with TRBJ1-1; no clear D. The V end lost 4 bases, the J end lost 4 bases, and 11 bases lay between the germline ends. This CDR3 is built from 13 residues. The germline V gene has CDR1 SGHRS and CDR2 YFSETQ. This CDR3 is CASSLDPGTEAFF. The CDR3 coding sequence is TGCGCCAGCAGCCTCGACCCGGGCACTGAAGCTTTCTTT. The full variable domain, with the rest looked up from reference TRBV5-1 and TRBJ1-1, is KAGVTQTPRYLIKTRGQQVTLSCSPISGHRSVSWYQQTPGQGLQFLFEYFSETQRNKGNFPGRFSGRQFSNSRSEMNVSTLELGDSALYLCASSLDPGTEAFFGQGTRLTVV.

The J gene is TRBJ2-4, the V gene TRBV6-7, with TRBD1 matching 7 bases. TRBV6-7 qualifies as an ORF whose function is uncertain. This CDR3 has 16 amino acids. V was clipped by 4 bases and J by 2 bases; unmatched bases: 8. In DNA form, the CDR3 reads TGTGCCAGCAGTTCTACACCGGGACAGCCCAAAAACATTCAGTACTTC. Amino acid sequence: CASSSTPGQPKNIQYF.

This clone was recorded once. The chain joins TRBV25-1 to TRBJ1-1, with 7 bases matching TRBD1. Germline CDR1 is MGHDK and CDR2 is SYGVNS. The CDR3 length is 14 residues. V was clipped by 1 base and J by 10 bases; unmatched bases: 9. CDR3 sequence reads: CASSEFSPDRPAFF. In DNA, the CDR3 is TGTGCCAGCAGTGAATTCTCGCCGGACAGGCCAGCTTTCTTT.

The genes are TRBV9 and TRBJ2-3; perhaps TRBD2 as D (6 bases). Germline lookup yields CDR1 SGDLS and CDR2 YYNGEE. CDR3 length: 19 residues. Trimming left V 0 bases short and J 0 bases short, with 20 bases between. The chain's CDR3 is CASSVGPVRLALSTDTQYF. DNA of the CDR3: TGTGCCAGCAGCGTAGGTCCTGTTCGGCTAGCGTTGAGCACAGATACGCAGTATTTT. Full variable domain (rest looked up from reference TRBV9 and TRBJ2-3): DSGVTQTPKHLITATGQRVTLRCSPRSGDLSVYWYQQSLDQGLQFLIQYYNGEERAKGNILERFSAQQFPDLHSELNLSSLELGDSALYFCASSVGPVRLALSTDTQYFGPGTRLTVL.

This chain uses TRBV7-9 with TRBJ2-7; 12 positions match TRBD2. The CDR3 sequence is 14 residues long. Per germline, CDR1 SEHNR and CDR2 FQNEAQ (reference sequence). Trimming at V came to 6 bases and at J to 3 bases, leaving 3 bases not matched to a gene. In DNA form, the CDR3 reads TGTGCCAGCAGTCGGACTAGCGGGGTCTACGAGCAGTACTTC. This sequence encodes CASSRTSGVYEQYF.

The rearrangement joins TRBV5-6 to TRBJ2-3; D uncertain. Germline CDR1 reads SGHDT; CDR2 reads YYEEEE. The CDR3 runs to 16 residues. Trimming took 3 bases from V and 1 from J, leaving 15 bases between them. The CDR3: CASSSRSFTGTDTQYF. CDR3 in DNA: TGTGCCAGCAGCTCCCGGTCGTTTACTGGCACAGATACGCAGTATTTT.

This clone has only a few counts. This sequence joins TRBV5-1 and TRBJ1-1; D call uncertain. This CDR3 has 16 residues. Trimming cost V 0 bases and J 0 bases, with 12 bases left between them. Germline V lookup: CDR1 SGHRS, CDR2 YFSETQ. The CDR3 DNA reads TGCGCCAGCAGCTTGGGTGCAGCTAGCATGAACACTGAAGCTTTCTTT. Translated: CASSLGAASMNTEAFF.

The chain's CDR3 is CASSINEQFF. The CDR3 nucleotides read TGTGCCAGCAGCATCAATGAGCAGTTCTTC. This chain connects TRBV7-9 to TRBJ2-1; D is undetermined. The CDR3 length is 10 residues. Deletions cut 5 bases from V and 6 bases from J, with 2 bases between. Per germline, CDR1 SEHNR and CDR2 FQNEAQ (reference sequence).

The CDR3 reads CASSINRAGTDTQYF. DNA for the CDR3: TGCGCCAGCAGCATAAACAGGGCCGGCACAGATACGCAGTATTTT. The chain carries TRBV5-1 and TRBJ2-3, with a possible D match to TRBD1 (6 bases). The V and J ends lost 4 bases and 1 base respectively, with 13 bases between them. CDR1 SGHRS and CDR2 YFSETQ come from the germline V gene. This CDR3 region has 15 residues.

This chain connects TRBV7-3 to TRBJ1-5; D gene ambiguous. V was pared by 5 bases and J by 1 base, with 3 bases between. This CDR3 contains 12 residues. Germline-derived CDR1 and CDR2 are SGHTA and FQGTGA. In DNA, the CDR3 is TGTGCCAGCAGCGTAAGCAATCAGCCCCAGCATTTT. Its translation: CASSVSNQPQHF.

As for this clone: The same CDR3 can be traced to other DNA sequences in this sample. The rearrangement uses TRBV18 and TRBJ2-5, with D unclear. With 6 bases removed from V and 1 base from J, the gap between germline ends came to 3 bases. CDR1 and CDR2 from the germline V gene are KGHSH and LQKENI. CDR3 length: 11 amino acids. The DNA of the CDR3 is TGTGCCAGCTCCCCCCAAGAGACCCAGTACTTC. This translates into CASSPQETQYF. Complete variable domain (other parts from reference TRBV18 and TRBJ2-5): NAGVMQNPRHLVRRRGQEARLRCSPMKGHSHVYWYRQLPEEGLKFMVYLQKENIIDESGMPKERFSAEFPKEGPSILRIQQVVRGDSAAYFCASSPQETQYFGPGTRLLVL.

V usage is TRBV20-1 and J usage is TRBJ2-7, with D hard to call. Trimming took 2 bases from V and 3 from J, leaving 5 bases between them. Germline V gene data show CDR1 as DFQATT and CDR2 as SNEGSKA (reference sequence). The CDR3 extends over 11 amino acids. CDR3 amino acids: CSARLNYEQYF. The CDR3 DNA is TGCAGTGCTAGACTTAACTACGAGCAGTACTTC.

The chain combines TRBV9 with TRBJ2-7; D remains ambiguous. V dropped 4 bases and J dropped 2 bases, with 13 bases sitting between them. The CDR3 covers 14 residues. Germline V CDR1 and CDR2: SGDLS, YYNGEE. The CDR3 region has the DNA TGTGCCAGCAGCCCGTTGAGGTTCGCCTACGAGCAGTACTTC. Translation: CASSPLRFAYEQYF.

The chain carries TRBV7-9 and TRBJ1-1; D is uncertain. Germline V gene sequence: CDR1 SEHNR, CDR2 FQNEAQ (reference sequence). V was pared by 2 bases and J by 1 base, with 8 bases between. CDR3 size: 14 residues. CDR3 bases: TGTGCCAGCAGCTTATTGGGTGGGAACACTGAAGCTTTCTTT. This translates into CASSLLGGNTEAFF.

V is TRBV27 and J is TRBJ1-2; no reliable D call. From germline, CDR1 is MNHEY and CDR2 SMNVEV (reference sequence). Trimming cost V 4 bases and J 0 bases, with 15 bases left between them. CDR3 length: 16 amino acids. The CDR3 sequence is CASSSLPPTSNYGYTF. In nucleotides, the CDR3 is TGTGCCAGCAGTTCCCTCCCCCCGACGTCTAACTATGGCTACACCTTC.

The V and J genes are TRBV5-1 and TRBJ2-2, with 9 nucleotides matching TRBD1. The germline V gene has CDR1 SGHRS and CDR2 YFSETQ. V trimming: 5 bases; J trimming: 1 base; junction bases outside the gene matches: 3. CDR3 length equals 15 residues. In DNA form, the CDR3 reads TGCGCCAGCAGTCCGGGACAGGGGAACACCGGGGAGCTGTTTTTT. Amino acids: CASSPGQGNTGELFF.

V gene TRBV11-2 combines with J gene TRBJ1-3, with D perhaps matching TRBD1 (5 bases). Germline CDR1 and CDR2: SGHAT and FQNNGV. This CDR3 is built from 13 residues. Trimming removed 8 bases from V and 4 bases from J, with 12 bases in between. In DNA, the CDR3 is TGTGCCAGCTCTTGGGGCTCCGGAAACACCATATATTTT. Protein product: CASSWGSGNTIYF.